The next 12 T cell receptor beta chains were all read from a single sample in a study of identical twins. Each CDR3 protein gets one entry after TCRdb re-called the 5' RACE reads with MiXCR. The sample shows around 530,000 distinct CDR3 sequences, around 15% of them seen only once. The same specimen was also included in a second study, on yellow fever vaccine responses in identical twins.

The sequencing input was CD4+ T cells sorted from blood. These receptors were obtained from a woman aged 18-35 years in good health.

The chain recombines TRBV20-1 with TRBJ2-7; 9 positions agree with TRBD2. CDR1 is DFQATT, CDR2 SNEGSKA, per germline (reference sequence). The CDR3 spans 14 residues. J was trimmed by 0 bases and V by 5 bases; bases with no gene match: 5. The CDR3 DNA follows: TGCAGTGCTCCTAGCGGGACCTACTCCTACGAGCAGTACTTC. It yields the protein CSAPSGTYSYEQYF.

This clonotype was observed many times. V usage is TRBV6-1 and J usage is TRBJ2-1; a possible D gene is TRBD2 (6 bases). Trimming took off 7 bases at V and 0 bases at J, with 13 bases between the two ends. This CDR3 comprises 15 residues. Germline V CDR1 and CDR2: MNHNS, SASEGT. The CDR3 region is CASTPAGPSYNEQFF. CDR3 coding DNA: TGTGCCAGCACCCCAGCGGGTCCCTCCTACAATGAGCAGTTCTTC.

This chain links TRBV24-1 with TRBJ2-3, with 16 bases that match TRBD2. Trimming at V came to 10 bases and at J to 6 bases, leaving 6 bases not matched to a gene. CDR3 length: 15 amino acids. CDR1 and CDR2 from the germline V gene are KGHDR and SFDVKD. The CDR3 region has the DNA TGTGCCACGGGGACTAGCGGGAGGGCCCCCGATACGCAGTATTTT. Translated, it gives CATGTSGRAPDTQYF.

This CDR3 is CSATRQGIIYSYEQYF. CDR3 sequence (DNA): TGCAGTGCTACCCGACAGGGAATTATCTACTCCTACGAGCAGTACTTC. V usage is TRBV20-1 and J usage is TRBJ2-7; 7 positions match TRBD1. This CDR3 is built from 16 residues. Germline V gene data show CDR1 as DFQATT and CDR2 as SNEGSKA (reference sequence). V shed 4 bases and J 0 bases; nucleotides not matched to a gene: 12.

The chain links TRBV7-8 to TRBJ2-1; D perhaps matches TRBD2 (6 bases). This CDR3 is 14 amino acids long. Trimming removed 8 bases at V and 5 bases at J, with 16 bases between. CDR1 and CDR2 (germline): SGHVS, FQNEAQ. In DNA, the CDR3 is TGTGCCAGCCTAAGGAGCGGGCCTAACAATGAGCAGTTCTTC. Protein: CASLRSGPNNEQFF.

This clonotype showed up just a few times. The rearrangement joins TRBV6-1 to TRBJ1-5, with D possibly being TRBD1 (5 bases). V was trimmed by 6 bases and J by 0 bases, leaving 12 bases between them. This CDR3 spans 15 amino acids. The germline gives CDR1 MNHNS, CDR2 SASEGT. CDR3 coding DNA: TGTGCCAGCAGGGGTGCAGGGCTTAGCAATCAGCCCCAGCATTTT. Translated, it gives CASRGAGLSNQPQHF.

There are a few counts of this clonotype. Given a much more abundant clone one base away, this may be a read error. The rearrangement joins TRBV5-5 to TRBJ2-6; no reliable D call. The CDR3 is made up of 14 amino acids. CDR1 SGHKS and CDR2 YYEKEE come from the germline V gene (reference sequence). Trimming shortened V by 0 bases and J by 2 bases, and 3 bases separated the two germline ends. The CDR3 here is CASSLDAGANVLTF. CDR3 sequence (DNA): TGTGCCAGCAGCTTGGACGCTGGGGCCAACGTCCTGACTTTC.

V and J are TRBV20-1 and TRBJ2-1, with D uncertain. The V end lost 6 bases, the J end lost 6 bases, and 9 bases lay between the germline ends. This CDR3 has 11 residues. The germline CDR1 and CDR2 sequences are DFQATT and SNEGSKA (reference sequence). DNA of the CDR3: TGCAGTGCGCACATCATCAATGAGCAGTTCTTC. Translated: CSAHIINEQFF.

The sample holds many counts of this clonotype. The chain combines TRBV3-1 with TRBJ1-5; D is possibly TRBD1 (6 bases). This CDR3 region has 13 residues. Germline V gene data show CDR1 as LGHDT and CDR2 as YNNKEL (reference sequence). V was cut by 2 bases and J by 4 bases, with 6 bases left in between. CDR3 loop: CASSQQGNQPQHF. Here the CDR3 DNA reads TGTGCCAGCAGCCAACAGGGGAATCAGCCCCAGCATTTT. The entire variable domain, with the rest obtained from reference TRBV3-1 and TRBJ1-5, is as follows: DTAVSQTPKYLVTQMGNDKSIKCEQNLGHDTMYWYKQDSKKFLKIMFSYNNKELIINETVPNRFSPKSPDKAHLNLHINSLELGDSAVYFCASSQQGNQPQHFGDGTRLSIL.

The chain uses TRBV5-1 and TRBJ2-3, with 11 nucleotides matching TRBD1. Unmatched junction bases numbered 3, after V lost 2 bases and J lost 4 bases. This CDR3 comprises 15 residues. Germline values: CDR1 SGHRS, CDR2 YFSETQ. CDR3 sequence reads: CASSFRDRGADTQYF. The CDR3 bases are TGCGCCAGCAGCTTCCGGGACAGGGGGGCAGATACGCAGTATTTT.

This clonotype turned up a few times. The rearrangement uses TRBV6-1 and TRBJ1-1; D unresolved. Between the trimmed V and J ends, which lost 7 bases and 3 bases, there was a span of 15 bases. This CDR3 has 14 residues. Germline V gene lookup returns CDR1 MNHNS and CDR2 SASEGT. The CDR3 protein is CASTPGSTYTEAFF. CDR3 DNA sequence: TGTGCCAGCACCCCGGGTAGTACCTACACTGAAGCTTTCTTT.

This chain joins TRBV11-2 and TRBJ2-7; D is ambiguous. The V end was cut by 1 base, the J end by 5 bases, with 9 bases between. Germline assignment: CDR1 SGHAT and CDR2 FQNNGV. This CDR3 is 13 amino acids long. CDR3 in amino acids: CASSLGPLDEQYF. The CDR3 coding sequence is TGTGCCAGCAGCTTAGGTCCATTGGACGAGCAGTACTTC.